The next 30 T cell receptor beta chains were all read from a single sample in a study of response to subunit inactivated influenza vaccine. TCRdb reprocessed the RT-PCR reads via MiXCR and lists one record per CDR3 protein. The sample has around 650,000 distinct CDR3 sequences, roughly 14% seen once. The source was PBMCs from blood, collected 12 days after vaccination. The receptors stem from a man over 45 who received an inactivated influenza vaccine.

This clonotype was observed a handful of times. The rearrangement uses TRBV29-1 and TRBJ2-5; tentative D call: TRBD1 (5 bases). V lost 3 bases, J lost 4 bases, and 9 bases lay in between. In germline, CDR1 is SQVTM, CDR2 ANQGSEA. The CDR3 is 12 residues long. CDR3 protein: CSVDLTVETQYF. The CDR3 DNA sequence: TGCAGCGTTGATCTGACAGTAGAGACCCAGTACTTC.

Many counts were recorded for this clonotype. J is TRBJ2-7 and V is TRBV20-1; 9 nucleotides align to TRBD1. The CDR3 contains 15 residues. Trimming at V came to 3 bases and at J to 2 bases, leaving 8 bases not matched to a gene. Germline V gives CDR1 DFQATT, CDR2 SNEGSKA (reference sequence). In DNA, the CDR3 is TGCAGTGCTAGTGAAGGGGACAGGGACCCCTACGAGCAGTACTTC. The encoded protein is CSASEGDRDPYEQYF.

This chain links TRBV12-3 or TRBV12-4 with TRBJ1-4; D is unresolved. The CDR3 extends over 13 amino acids. Trimming pared 6 bases from V and 8 bases from J, leaving 13 bases between. The CDR3 sequence: CASREHMEEKLFF. CDR3 coding DNA: TGTGCCAGCAGGGAGCATATGGAAGAAAAACTGTTTTTT.

The J gene is TRBJ2-1, the V gene TRBV7-2; no firm D call. V was trimmed by 5 bases and J by 8 bases, leaving 7 bases between them. Germline lookup yields CDR1 SGHTA and CDR2 FQGNSA. CDR3 length: 11 residues. The CDR3 nucleotides read TGTGCCAGCAGCCCGACCCATGAGCAGTTCTTC. This codes for CASSPTHEQFF.

The CDR3 DNA reads TGCGCCAGCAGCCCCGGTCCAGCGAGGATCCAGTACTTC. It is translated as CASSPGPARIQYF. The gene calls are TRBV4-3 and TRBJ2-5; no definite D call. CDR3 length equals 13 residues. Germline loops: CDR1 LGHNA, CDR2 YSLEER. V shed 4 bases and J shed 10 bases, with 16 bases lying between them.

This chain links TRBV5-1 with TRBJ2-5; D gene uncertain. Deletions cut 0 bases from V and 3 bases from J, with 9 bases between. The length of the CDR3 is 14 residues. Germline CDR1 reads SGHRS; CDR2 reads YFSETQ. CDR3 bases: TGCGCCAGCAGCTTGGTCTTTGGTGAAGAGACCCAGTACTTC. Translation gives CASSLVFGEETQYF. Variable domain in full (rest from reference TRBV5-1 and TRBJ2-5): KAGVTQTPRYLIKTRGQQVTLSCSPISGHRSVSWYQQTPGQGLQFLFEYFSETQRNKGNFPGRFSGRQFSNSRSEMNVSTLELGDSALYLCASSLVFGEETQYFGPGTRLLVL.

The rearrangement joins TRBV4-3 to TRBJ2-4, with 7 bases aligning to TRBD1. V gave up 1 base and J gave up 0 bases; unmatched junction bases: 6. The CDR3 loop spans 17 amino acids. Germline V gives CDR1 LGHNA, CDR2 YSLEER. In DNA form, the CDR3 reads TGCGCCAGCAGCCAAGTTGCCCAGGGGGTAGCCAAAAACATTCAGTACTTC. Translated: CASSQVAQGVAKNIQYF.

The V and J genes are TRBV7-8 and TRBJ2-1, with D unresolved. Between the trimmed V and J ends, which lost 3 bases and 8 bases, there was a span of 11 bases. This CDR3 is built from 13 residues. From germline, CDR1 is SGHVS and CDR2 FQNEAQ. CDR3 bases: TGTGCCAGCAGCTTGAGACCCCTCGATGAGCAGTTCTTC. This sequence encodes CASSLRPLDEQFF.

The J gene is TRBJ2-3, the V gene TRBV7-9; perhaps TRBD2 as D (6 bases). The V gene lost 5 bases and the J gene lost 2 bases, with 14 bases spanning the gap. Germline V gene lookup returns CDR1 SEHNR and CDR2 FQNEAQ (reference sequence). The CDR3 runs 15 residues. Here the CDR3 DNA reads TGTGCCAGCAGCCTCGGGGTAGCGGACACAGATACGCAGTATTTT. This translates into CASSLGVADTDTQYF.

This chain uses TRBV20-1 with TRBJ1-1; possible D gene TRBD1, 5 bases. The CDR3 length is 14 residues. Per the germline V gene, CDR1 is DFQATT and CDR2 is SNEGSKA (reference sequence). V was cut by 5 bases and J by 3 bases, with 16 bases left in between. The CDR3 DNA is TGCAGTGCTGGGCGGGGGGGGAAGGACACTGAAGCTTTCTTT. Its translation is CSAGRGGKDTEAFF.

Only a few counts were recorded for this clonotype. The chain is built from TRBV7-2 and TRBJ2-5; 12 nucleotides agree with TRBD1. CDR1 and CDR2 (germline): SGHTA, FQGNSA. With V trimmed by 0 bases and J by 6 bases, 5 bases remained unmatched. CDR3 length: 16 amino acids. In DNA, the CDR3 is TGTGCCAGCAGCTTAGCGGGGACAGGGGGCGGAAAGACCCAGTACTTC. As protein: CASSLAGTGGGKTQYF.

A remark on this clonotype: A read error may account for a junction end that differs from germline. V usage is TRBV11-2 and J usage is TRBJ2-4; 12 nucleotides line up with TRBD1. There are 19 residues in the CDR3. The germline gives CDR1 SGHAT, CDR2 FQNNGV. The CDR3 loop is CAISLPPGQGAISKNIQYF. The DNA of the CDR3 is TGTGCCATCAGCTTACCACCGGGACAGGGGGCGATCTCCAAAAACATTCAGTACTTC.

The V call is TRBV20-1, the J call TRBJ2-7, with D perhaps matching TRBD1 (6 bases). Trimming took 4 bases from V and 2 from J, leaving 9 bases between them. The CDR3 extends over 12 amino acids. CDR1 and CDR2 from the germline V gene are DFQATT and SNEGSKA (reference sequence). The CDR3 loop is CSATDRTYEQYF. The CDR3 coding sequence is TGCAGTGCTACTGACAGGACCTACGAGCAGTACTTC.

The rearrangement uses TRBV20-1 and TRBJ1-5, with D perhaps matching TRBD1 (6 bases). The germline V gene has CDR1 DFQATT and CDR2 SNEGSKA (reference sequence). The CDR3 spans 15 residues. The V end was cut by 0 bases, the J end by 5 bases, with 14 bases between. This chain's CDR3 is CSARELAGGDQPQHF. CDR3 coding DNA: TGCAGTGCTAGAGAACTCGCGGGGGGCGATCAGCCCCAGCATTTT.

J is TRBJ2-1 and V is TRBV27; 7 nucleotides align to TRBD2. This CDR3 comprises 16 residues. V lost 2 bases, J lost 4 bases, and 8 bases stayed unmatched. Germline CDR1 is MNHEY and CDR2 is SMNVEV (reference sequence). The CDR3 sequence is CASSLIAGIIYNEQFF. As DNA, the CDR3 is TGTGCCAGCAGTTTAATAGCGGGTATTATTTACAATGAGCAGTTCTTC.

This clonotype appeared many times. The chain is built from TRBV12-3 or TRBV12-4 and TRBJ2-1; 9 bases agree with TRBD2. This CDR3 contains 17 residues. The junction had 5 bases not matched to a gene; V was cut back by 2 bases and J by 0 bases. The chain's CDR3 is CASSLSFSGSSYNEQFF. The DNA of the CDR3 is TGTGCCAGCAGTTTAAGTTTTAGCGGGAGCTCCTACAATGAGCAGTTCTTC.

This sequence joins TRBV27 and TRBJ2-7; 7 bases map to TRBD1. The CDR3 runs to 18 residues. With V trimmed by 5 bases and J by 12 bases, 28 bases remained unmatched. Germline CDR1 and CDR2: MNHEY and SMNVEV (reference sequence). The chain's CDR3 is CASSQTGFDRDRRRVGYF. CDR3 in DNA: TGTGCCAGCAGTCAAACTGGTTTCGACCGGGACAGACGACGGGTGGGGTACTTC.

Only a few counts were recorded for this clonotype. The rearrangement joins TRBV29-1 to TRBJ2-7, with 9 bases lining up with TRBD2. Trimming at V came to 4 bases and at J to 4 bases, leaving 5 bases not matched to a gene. The CDR3 runs to 13 residues. In germline, CDR1 is SQVTM, CDR2 ANQGSEA. CDR3 protein: CSVVASGVYEQYF. DNA for the CDR3: TGCAGCGTTGTTGCTAGCGGGGTTTACGAGCAGTACTTC.

The chain uses TRBV7-6 and TRBJ2-1; 10 bases align to TRBD2. The CDR3 runs 15 residues. Germline V gives CDR1 SGHVS, CDR2 FNYEAQ. The V segment lost 4 bases and the J segment 7 bases; nucleotides outside the gene matches: 7. In DNA, the CDR3 is TGTGCCAGCAGCTCTCAGCGGGGGGGAGAGAATGAGCAGTTCTTC. Protein: CASSSQRGGENEQFF.

This clonotype was counted many times. The rearrangement uses TRBV20-1 and TRBJ2-3; 9 bases are a match to TRBD2. Germline trimming cut 6 bases from V and 2 bases from J; bases unmatched to any gene: 9. This CDR3 has 15 amino acids. Germline V CDR1 and CDR2: DFQATT, SNEGSKA (reference sequence). The CDR3: CSARGLAGITDTQYF. CDR3 DNA sequence: TGCAGTGCACGAGGCCTAGCGGGAATCACAGATACGCAGTATTTT.

The genes are TRBV9 and TRBJ2-2; D is unresolved. The V gene lost 1 base and the J gene lost 4 bases, with 11 bases spanning the gap. Per germline, CDR1 SGDLS and CDR2 YYNGEE. The CDR3 extends over 15 amino acids. This CDR3 is CASSVSVYRTGELFF. CDR3 in DNA: TGTGCCAGCAGCGTATCGGTCTACCGCACCGGGGAGCTGTTTTTT.

The chain carries TRBV28 and TRBJ1-2; no clear D gene. The CDR3 is made up of 12 amino acids. From germline, CDR1 is MDHEN and CDR2 SYDVKM. Trimming took 3 bases from V and 4 from J, leaving 6 bases between them. This CDR3 reads CASSFPPYGYTF. As DNA, the CDR3 is TGTGCCAGCAGTTTCCCGCCCTATGGCTACACCTTC.

V gene TRBV25-1 combines with J gene TRBJ1-6, with 8 nucleotides matching TRBD1. Trimming at V came to 7 bases and at J to 10 bases, leaving 6 bases not matched to a gene. Germline lookup yields CDR1 MGHDK and CDR2 SYGVNS. This CDR3 has 13 amino acids. The DNA of the CDR3 is TGTGCCAGCACGGGGCAGGGGGCGTCACCCCTCCACTTT. This encodes CASTGQGASPLHF.

The sample holds a few counts of this clonotype. The chain recombines TRBV10-3 with TRBJ2-7; D unresolved. Trimming removed 4 bases from V and 7 bases from J, with 11 bases in between. Germline loops: CDR1 ENHRY, CDR2 SYGVKD. This CDR3 has 12 amino acids. CDR3 amino acids: CAISGVLGEQYF. The CDR3 DNA is TGTGCCATCAGTGGGGTCCTAGGGGAGCAGTACTTC.

This clonotype has at least ten counts. The V and J genes are TRBV29-1 and TRBJ2-5, with 7 bases lining up with TRBD2. With V trimmed by 4 bases and J by 5 bases, 4 bases remained unmatched. CDR3 length equals 12 residues. CDR1 SQVTM and CDR2 ANQGSEA come from the germline V gene. CDR3 loop: CSVGRGGETQYF. DNA for the CDR3: TGCAGCGTTGGACGCGGGGGTGAGACCCAGTACTTC.

This clonotype was detected many times. J is TRBJ2-5 and V is TRBV29-1; 9 bases agree with TRBD1. Germline-derived CDR1 and CDR2 are SQVTM and ANQGSEA. The CDR3 runs 14 residues. Losses at the gene ends were 1 base for V and 7 bases for J; bases not matched to a gene: 7. CDR3 in DNA: TGCAGCGTTGAAGGGAGGACAGGGGATGGGACCCAGTACTTC. Residues: CSVEGRTGDGTQYF.

With regard to this clonotype: Lacking the conserved final phenylalanine or tryptophan, this CDR3 likely reflects a read error. The J gene is TRBJ2-1, the V gene TRBV9; 9 bases fit TRBD1. The CDR3 consists of 15 residues. Germline values: CDR1 SGDLS, CDR2 YYNGEE. The V segment lost 4 bases and the J segment 12 bases; nucleotides outside the gene matches: 14. The CDR3 here is CASSPPGQGVAVQFV. The DNA of the CDR3 is TGTGCCAGCAGCCCTCCGGGACAGGGAGTTGCGGTGCAGTTCGTC.

Details on this clonotype: At one boundary the junction diverges from the germline segment, which might be a read error. This rearrangement joins TRBV5-1 to TRBJ2-1; the D is unclear. Germline lookup yields CDR1 SGHRS and CDR2 YFSETQ. The CDR3 length is 16 residues. DNA of the CDR3: TGCGCCAGCAGCTTACGAGCTAAGCCGACCTACAATGAGAAGTTCTTC. It translates to CASSLRAKPTYNEKFF.

This clonotype came up once. The final CDR3 position lacks the conserved phenylalanine or tryptophan, pointing to a likely read error. The chain recombines TRBV6-1 with TRBJ2-5, with 9 bases fitting TRBD2. V gave up 6 bases and J gave up 5 bases; unmatched junction bases: 7. CDR3 size: 14 residues. The germline V gene encodes CDR1 MNHNS and CDR2 SASEGT. This CDR3 is CASSRGLASETQYS. Here the CDR3 DNA reads TGTGCCAGCAGCCGCGGACTAGCGTCGGAGACCCAGTACTCC.

This clonotype was detected many times. This chain connects TRBV3-1 to TRBJ2-1; TRBD2 agrees at 8 bases. Germline loops: CDR1 LGHDT, CDR2 YNNKEL (reference sequence). The ends lost 4 bases at V and 9 bases at J; junction bases unmatched: 17. There are 17 residues in the CDR3. As DNA, the CDR3 is TGTGCCAGCAGCCCAACCCTGGGAGCGGGAGTTAGGATTGAGCAGTTCTTC. This sequence encodes CASSPTLGAGVRIEQFF.